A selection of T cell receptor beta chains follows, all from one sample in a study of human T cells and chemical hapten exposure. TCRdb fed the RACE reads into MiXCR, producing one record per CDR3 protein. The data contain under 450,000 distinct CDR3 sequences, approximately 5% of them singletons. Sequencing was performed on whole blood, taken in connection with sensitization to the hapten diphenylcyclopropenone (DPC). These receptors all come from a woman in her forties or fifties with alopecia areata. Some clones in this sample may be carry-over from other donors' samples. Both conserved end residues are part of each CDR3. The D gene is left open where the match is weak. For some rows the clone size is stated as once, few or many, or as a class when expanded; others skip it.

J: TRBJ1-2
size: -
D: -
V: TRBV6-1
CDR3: CASSFDSKSGTTENDYYGYTF
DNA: TGTGCCAGCAGCTTCGATAGCAAGTCCGGGACAACCGAGAATGATTACTATGGCTACACCTTC

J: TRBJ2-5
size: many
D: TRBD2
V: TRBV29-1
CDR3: CSVEGTSGRAQETQYF
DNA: TGCAGCGTTGAAGGGACTAGCGGGAGGGCCCAGGAGACCCAGTACTTC

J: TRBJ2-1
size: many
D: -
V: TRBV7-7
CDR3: CASSFSVGPGGEQFF
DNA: TGTGCCAGCAGCTTTTCCGTGGGGCCCGGCGGTGAGCAGTTCTTC

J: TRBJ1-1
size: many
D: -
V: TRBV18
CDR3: CASSQDEYWTEAFF
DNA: TGTGCCAGCTCCCAAGACGAGTATTGGACTGAAGCTTTCTTT

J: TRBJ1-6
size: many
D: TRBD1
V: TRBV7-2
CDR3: CASSLGGTGGGPLHF
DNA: TGTGCCAGCAGCTTAGGTGGGACAGGGGGAGGACCCCTCCACTTT

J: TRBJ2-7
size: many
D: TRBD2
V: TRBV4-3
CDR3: CASSQDRASGVYEQYF
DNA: TGCGCCAGCAGCCAAGATCGGGCTAGCGGGGTTTACGAGCAGTACTTC

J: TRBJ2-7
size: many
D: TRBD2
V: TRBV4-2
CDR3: CASSLSTGLAGGPSGQYF
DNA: TGTGCCAGCAGCCTCTCAACCGGGCTAGCGGGAGGGCCCTCTGGGCAGTACTTC

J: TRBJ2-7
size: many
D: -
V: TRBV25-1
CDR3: CASSDPGRTYEQYF
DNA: TGTGCCAGCAGTGACCCCGGGAGAACCTACGAGCAGTACTTC

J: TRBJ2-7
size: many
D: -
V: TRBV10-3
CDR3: CAISAGALYEQYF
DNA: TGTGCCATCAGTGCGGGGGCGCTTTACGAGCAGTACTTC

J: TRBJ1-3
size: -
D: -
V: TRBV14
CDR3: CASSQDKGFRIGSAGNTIYF
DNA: TGTGCCAGCAGCCAAGATAAAGGGTTCAGGATCGGGTCCGCTGGAAACACCATATATTTT

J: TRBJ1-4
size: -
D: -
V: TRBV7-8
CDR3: CASSLPGAATNEKLFF
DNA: TGTGCCAGCAGCTTACCCGGGGCAGCAACTAATGAAAAACTGTTTTTT

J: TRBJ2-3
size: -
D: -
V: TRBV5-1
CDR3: CASSFRESTDTQYF
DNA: TGCGCCAGCAGCTTTCGGGAGAGTACAGATACGCAGTATTTT

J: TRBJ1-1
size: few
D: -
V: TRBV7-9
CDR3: CASSSDGPNTEAFF
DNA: TGTGCCAGCAGCTCCGACGGTCCGAACACTGAAGCTTTCTTT

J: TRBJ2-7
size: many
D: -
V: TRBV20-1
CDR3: CSASTSQEQYF
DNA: TGCAGTGCCTCGACTAGTCAGGAGCAGTACTTC

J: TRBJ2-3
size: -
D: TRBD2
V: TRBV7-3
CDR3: CASSATSRPDTQYF
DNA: TGTGCCAGCTCCGCGACTAGCCGTCCAGATACGCAGTATTTT

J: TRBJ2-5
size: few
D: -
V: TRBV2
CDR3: CASRAGTQDVETQYF
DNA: TGTGCCAGCAGGGCCGGGACCCAGGACGTTGAGACCCAGTACTTC

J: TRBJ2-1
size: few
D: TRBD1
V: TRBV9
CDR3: CASSSGTGGYEQFF
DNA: TGTGCCAGCAGCTCCGGGACAGGGGGCTATGAGCAGTTCTTC

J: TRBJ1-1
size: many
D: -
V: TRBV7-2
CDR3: CASSSARGALDTEAFF
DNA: TGTGCCAGCAGCTCCGCGCGGGGGGCGCTGGACACTGAAGCTTTCTTT

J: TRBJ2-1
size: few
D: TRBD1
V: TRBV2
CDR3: CASNLQGVEQFF
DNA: TGTGCCAGCAACCTGCAGGGGGTGGAGCAGTTCTTC

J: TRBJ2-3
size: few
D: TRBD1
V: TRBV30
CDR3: CAWASGGADTQYF
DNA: TGTGCCTGGGCCTCAGGGGGTGCAGATACGCAGTATTTT

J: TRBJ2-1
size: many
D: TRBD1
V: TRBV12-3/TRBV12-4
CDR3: CASSLQGASGNEQFF
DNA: TGTGCCAGCAGCCTACAGGGGGCCAGCGGGAATGAGCAGTTCTTC

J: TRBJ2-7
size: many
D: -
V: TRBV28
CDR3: CASSLLGPNEQYF
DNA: TGTGCCAGCAGTTTATTAGGTCCTAACGAGCAGTACTTC

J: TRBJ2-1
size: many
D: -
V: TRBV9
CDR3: CATYLEVSYNEQFF
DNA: TGTGCCACCTACCTAGAAGTTTCCTACAATGAGCAGTTCTTC

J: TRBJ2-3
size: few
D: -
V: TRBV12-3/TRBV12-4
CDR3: CASSRFGRTDTQYF
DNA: TGTGCCAGTTCTCGATTTGGGCGCACAGATACGCAGTATTTT